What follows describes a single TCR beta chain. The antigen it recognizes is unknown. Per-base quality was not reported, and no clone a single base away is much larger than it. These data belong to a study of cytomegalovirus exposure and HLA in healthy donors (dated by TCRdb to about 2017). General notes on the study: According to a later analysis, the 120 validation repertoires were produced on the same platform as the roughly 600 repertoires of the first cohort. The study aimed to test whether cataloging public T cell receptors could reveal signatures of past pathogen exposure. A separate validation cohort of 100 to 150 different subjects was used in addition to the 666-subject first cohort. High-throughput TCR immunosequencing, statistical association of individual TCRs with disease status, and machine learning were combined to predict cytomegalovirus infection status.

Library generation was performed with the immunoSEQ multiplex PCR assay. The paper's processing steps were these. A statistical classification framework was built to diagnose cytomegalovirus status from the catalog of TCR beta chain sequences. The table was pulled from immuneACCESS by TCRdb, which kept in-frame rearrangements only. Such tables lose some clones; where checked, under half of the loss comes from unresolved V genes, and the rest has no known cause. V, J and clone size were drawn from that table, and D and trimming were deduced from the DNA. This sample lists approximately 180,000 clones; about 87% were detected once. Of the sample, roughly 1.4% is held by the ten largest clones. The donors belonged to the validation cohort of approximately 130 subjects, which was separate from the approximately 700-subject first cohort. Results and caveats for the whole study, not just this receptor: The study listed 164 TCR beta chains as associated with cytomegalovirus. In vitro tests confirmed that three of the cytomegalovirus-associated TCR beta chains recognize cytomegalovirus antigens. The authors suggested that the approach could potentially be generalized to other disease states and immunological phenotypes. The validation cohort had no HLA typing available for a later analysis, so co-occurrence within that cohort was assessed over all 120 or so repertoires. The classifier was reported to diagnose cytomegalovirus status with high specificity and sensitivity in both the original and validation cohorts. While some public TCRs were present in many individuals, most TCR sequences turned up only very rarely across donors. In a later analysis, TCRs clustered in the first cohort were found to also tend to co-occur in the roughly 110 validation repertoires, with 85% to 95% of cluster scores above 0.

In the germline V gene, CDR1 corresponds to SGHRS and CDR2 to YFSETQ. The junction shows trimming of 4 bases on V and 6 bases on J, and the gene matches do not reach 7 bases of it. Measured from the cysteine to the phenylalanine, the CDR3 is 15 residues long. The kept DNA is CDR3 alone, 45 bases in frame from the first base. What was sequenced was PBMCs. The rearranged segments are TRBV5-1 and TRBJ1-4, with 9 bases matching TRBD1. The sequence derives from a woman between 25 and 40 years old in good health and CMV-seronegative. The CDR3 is CASSIGTGRDEKLFF. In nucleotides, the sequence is TGCGCCAGCAGCATAGGGACAGGGAGGGATGAAAAACTGTTTTTT.